The clone carrying this TCR beta chain was recorded once. This entry is derived from a study of blood T cell repertoires in COVID-19. On the study more broadly: The United States, Italy and Spain were the sources of the acute and convalescent COVID-19 samples. T cells, B-cell-depleted T cells, or PBMCs supplied cDNA or gDNA.

The authors' processing: Reference gene primers were amplified, and this amplification served to estimate nucleated cell counts. TCRdb keeps only in-frame clones here, not all; method: immunoSEQ multiplex PCR. V and J calls and clone size come straight from that table; D and trimming were deduced from the DNA. The sample holds more than 70,000 clones, 70% to 90% seen once. The V gene end was trimmed by 6 bases and the J gene end by 4 bases; junction bases not matched to a gene: 5. The CDR3 is 13 amino acids. Germline V lookup: CDR1 SGHKS, CDR2 YYEKEE (reference sequence). The sequencing sample was made of peripheral blood. The chain has TRBV5-5 and TRBJ1-1; 8 bases agree with TRBD1. This TCR was sampled from a woman older than 75 with acute or convalescent COVID-19. The DNA of the CDR3 is TGTGCCAGCAACCCCACAGGGGGCACTGAAGCTTTCTTT. This translates into CASNPTGGTEAFF.